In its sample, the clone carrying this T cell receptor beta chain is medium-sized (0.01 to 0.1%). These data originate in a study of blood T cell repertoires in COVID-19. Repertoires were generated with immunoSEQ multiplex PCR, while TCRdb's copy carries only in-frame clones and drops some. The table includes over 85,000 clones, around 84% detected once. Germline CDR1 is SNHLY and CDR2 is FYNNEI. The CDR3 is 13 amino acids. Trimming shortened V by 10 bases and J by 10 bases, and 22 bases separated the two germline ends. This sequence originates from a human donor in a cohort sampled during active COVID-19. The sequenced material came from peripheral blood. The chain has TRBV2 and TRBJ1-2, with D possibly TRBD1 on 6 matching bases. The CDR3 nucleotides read TGTGCCACCCAGGCCCAACTCACAGGGATCTACACCTTC. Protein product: CATQAQLTGIYTF.